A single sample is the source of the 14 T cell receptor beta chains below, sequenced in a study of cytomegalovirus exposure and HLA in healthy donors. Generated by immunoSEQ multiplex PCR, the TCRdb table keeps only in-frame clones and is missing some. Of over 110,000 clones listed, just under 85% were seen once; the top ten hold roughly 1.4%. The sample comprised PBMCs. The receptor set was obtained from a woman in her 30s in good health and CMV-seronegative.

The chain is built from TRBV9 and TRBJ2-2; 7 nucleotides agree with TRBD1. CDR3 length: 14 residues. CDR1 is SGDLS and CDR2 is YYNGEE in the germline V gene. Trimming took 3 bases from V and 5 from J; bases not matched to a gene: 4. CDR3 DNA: TGTGCCAGCAGCGGGCGACAGGGAACCGGGGAGCTGTTTTTT. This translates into CASSGRQGTGELFF.

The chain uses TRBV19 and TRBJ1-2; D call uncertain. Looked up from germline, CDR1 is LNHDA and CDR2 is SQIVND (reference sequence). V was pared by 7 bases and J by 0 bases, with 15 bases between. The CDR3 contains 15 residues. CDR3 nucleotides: TGTGCCAGTACCCTTGGTTGGACTCCTAACTATGGCTACACCTTC. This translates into CASTLGWTPNYGYTF.

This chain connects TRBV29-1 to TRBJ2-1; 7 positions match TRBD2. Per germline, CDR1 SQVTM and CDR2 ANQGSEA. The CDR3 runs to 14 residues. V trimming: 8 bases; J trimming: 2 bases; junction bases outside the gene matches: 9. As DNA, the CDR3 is TGCAGCCTCTCCCGGGGAGGGGCCTACAATGAGCAGTTCTTC. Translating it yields CSLSRGGAYNEQFF.

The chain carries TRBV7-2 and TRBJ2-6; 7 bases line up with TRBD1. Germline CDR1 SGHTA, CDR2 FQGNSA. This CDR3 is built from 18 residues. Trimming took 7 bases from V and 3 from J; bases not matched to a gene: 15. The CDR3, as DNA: TGTGCCAGCACCCTAAGGGGGCCGGCTTGGCGTGGGGCCAACGTCCTGACTTTC. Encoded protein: CASTLRGPAWRGANVLTF.

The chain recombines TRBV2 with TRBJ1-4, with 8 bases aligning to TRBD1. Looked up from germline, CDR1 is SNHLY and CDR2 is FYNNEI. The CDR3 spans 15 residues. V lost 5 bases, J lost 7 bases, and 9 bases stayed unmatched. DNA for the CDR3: TGTGCCAGCAGTCAACAGGGGGTTGTCTTTGAAAAACTGTTTTTT. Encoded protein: CASSQQGVVFEKLFF.

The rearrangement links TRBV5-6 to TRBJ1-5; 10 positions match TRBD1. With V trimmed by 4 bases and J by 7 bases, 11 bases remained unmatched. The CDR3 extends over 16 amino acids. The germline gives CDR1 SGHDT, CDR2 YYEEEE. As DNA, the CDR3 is TGTGCCAGCAGCCTTAGACAGGGGGCAGTCAGGCAGCCCCAGCATTTT. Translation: CASSLRQGAVRQPQHF.

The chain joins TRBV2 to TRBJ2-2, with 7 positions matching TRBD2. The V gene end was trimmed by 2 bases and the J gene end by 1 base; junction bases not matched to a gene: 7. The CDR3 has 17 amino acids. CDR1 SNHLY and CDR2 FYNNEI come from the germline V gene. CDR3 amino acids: CASSEWPRGKNTGELFF. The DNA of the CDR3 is TGTGCCAGCAGTGAATGGCCGCGGGGGAAGAACACCGGGGAGCTGTTTTTT.

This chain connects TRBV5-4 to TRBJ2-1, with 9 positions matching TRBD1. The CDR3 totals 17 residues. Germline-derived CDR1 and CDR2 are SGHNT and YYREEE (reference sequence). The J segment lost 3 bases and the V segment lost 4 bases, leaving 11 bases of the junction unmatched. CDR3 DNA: TGTGCCAGCAGCCCGTCCCGGGACAGGGTTAACTACAATGAGCAGTTCTTC. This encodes CASSPSRDRVNYNEQFF. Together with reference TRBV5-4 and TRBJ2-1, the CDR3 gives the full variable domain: ETGVTQSPTHLIKTRGQQVTLRCSSQSGHNTVSWYQQALGQGPQFIFQYYREEENGRGNFPPRFSGLQFPNYSSELNVNALELDDSALYLCASSPSRDRVNYNEQFFGPGTRLTVL.

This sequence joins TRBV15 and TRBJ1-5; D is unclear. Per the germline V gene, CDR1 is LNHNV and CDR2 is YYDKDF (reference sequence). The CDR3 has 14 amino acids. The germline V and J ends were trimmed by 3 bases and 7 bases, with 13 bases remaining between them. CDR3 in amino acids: CATSREGGLQPQHF. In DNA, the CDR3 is TGTGCCACCAGCAGGGAAGGAGGACTGCAGCCCCAGCATTTT.

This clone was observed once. The CDR3 loop is CASSPPTSYEQFF. DNA of the CDR3: TGTGCCAGCAGCCCGCCGACTAGTTATGAGCAGTTCTTC. The V call is TRBV13, the J call TRBJ2-1, with D possibly matching TRBD2 (6 bases). The germline V gene encodes CDR1 PRHDT and CDR2 FYEKMQ (reference sequence). CDR3 length equals 13 residues. Trimming removed 5 bases from V and 8 bases from J, with 13 bases in between.

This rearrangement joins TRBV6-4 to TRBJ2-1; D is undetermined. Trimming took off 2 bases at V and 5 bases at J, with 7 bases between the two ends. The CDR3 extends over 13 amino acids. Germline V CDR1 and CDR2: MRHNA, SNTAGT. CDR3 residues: CASSDKANNEQFF. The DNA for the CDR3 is TGTGCCAGCAGTGACAAAGCGAACAATGAGCAGTTCTTC.

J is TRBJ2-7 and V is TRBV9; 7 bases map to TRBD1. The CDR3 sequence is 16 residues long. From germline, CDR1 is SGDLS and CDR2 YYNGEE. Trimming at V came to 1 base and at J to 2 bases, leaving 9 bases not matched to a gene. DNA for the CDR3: TGTGCCAGCAGCGTAAAGGGGGACAGAGGGCCCTACGAGCAGTACTTC. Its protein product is CASSVKGDRGPYEQYF.

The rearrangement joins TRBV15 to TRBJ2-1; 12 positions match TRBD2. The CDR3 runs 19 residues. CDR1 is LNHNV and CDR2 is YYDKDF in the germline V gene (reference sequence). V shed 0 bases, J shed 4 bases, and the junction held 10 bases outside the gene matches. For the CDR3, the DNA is TGTGCCACCAGCAGAGATCCCCTACTAGCGGGGGGCCGATACAATGAGCAGTTCTTC. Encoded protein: CATSRDPLLAGGRYNEQFF.

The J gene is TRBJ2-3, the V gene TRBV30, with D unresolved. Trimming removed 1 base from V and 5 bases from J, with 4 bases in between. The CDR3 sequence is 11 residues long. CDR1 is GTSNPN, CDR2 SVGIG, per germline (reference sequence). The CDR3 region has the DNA TGTGCCTGGAGTGATAAAGATACGCAGTATTTT. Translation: CAWSDKDTQYF.